These 7 T cell receptor beta chains were all obtained from the same sample, sequenced in a study of T cell responses to AZD1222 COVID-19 vaccine (dated by TCRdb to the early 2020s). The sample's time point label is to be understood as: baseline before first vaccination. Receptors were amplified or captured by the immunoSEQ multiplex PCR assay. TCRdb stores this immuneACCESS table with in-frame sequences only. Part of the clones is absent; in the studies checked, under half of the shortfall reflects unresolved V genes, and no reason is known for the rest. Across this sample there are some 150,000 clones, with approximately 94% seen only once. Jointly, the top ten make up approximately 2.5% of the sample. The input for sequencing was peripheral blood, taken on day 0 of AZD1222 vaccination. These receptors were collected from an adult in good health.

The rearrangement links TRBV12-3 or TRBV12-4 to TRBJ2-7, with 10 bases lining up with TRBD2. This CDR3 contains 13 residues. Germline trimming cut 6 bases from V and 4 bases from J; bases unmatched to any gene: 3. The DNA for the CDR3 is TGTGCCAGCAGCACGGGACTAGCGTACGAGCAGTACTTC. Protein: CASSTGLAYEQYF.

The chain couples TRBV11-3 to TRBJ2-1; no clear D gene. Germline CDR1 and CDR2: SGHNT and YENEEA. This CDR3 comprises 14 residues. The V gene lost 5 bases and the J gene lost 2 bases, with 10 bases spanning the gap. The DNA of the CDR3 is TGTGCCAGCAGCCCCCGCGCGGCCTACAATGAGCAGTTCTTC. Translation gives CASSPRAAYNEQFF.

In DNA form, the CDR3 reads TGTGCCAGCAGCCCCAGGACAGGGAGAGGCACTGAAGCTTTCTTT. It specifies CASSPRTGRGTEAFF. The V and J genes are TRBV3-1 (or the pseudogene TRBV3-2) and TRBJ1-1; 8 bases map to TRBD1. CDR1 and CDR2 (germline): LGHDT, YNNKEL (reference sequence). V lost 4 bases to trimming and J lost 4 bases; unmatched junction nucleotides: 8. The CDR3 covers 15 residues.

This rearrangement joins TRBV6-5 to TRBJ1-5; D perhaps matches TRBD1 (5 bases). This CDR3 has 15 amino acids. V was cut by 4 bases and J by 4 bases, with 14 bases left in between. CDR1 and CDR2 (germline): MNHEY, SVGAGI. CDR3 loop: CASSWTTGKNQPQHF. CDR3 nucleotides: TGTGCCAGCAGTTGGACTACAGGCAAAAATCAGCCCCAGCATTTT.

This clone was detected only a few times. A read error may account for a junction end that differs from germline. V gene TRBV5-4 combines with J gene TRBJ1-2; D is possibly TRBD1 (5 bases). Germline V gene lookup returns CDR1 SGHNT and CDR2 YYREEE (reference sequence). The CDR3 covers 17 residues. Here the CDR3 reads CASSRRDAGLTNHGYTF. In DNA form, the CDR3 reads TGTGCCAGCAGCCGCCGGGACGCGGGTTTGACTAACCATGGCTACACCTTC.

The V and J genes are TRBV15 and TRBJ1-5, with unresolved D. The germline V and J ends were trimmed by 3 bases and 4 bases, with 7 bases remaining between them. The CDR3 is made up of 13 amino acids. Germline lookup yields CDR1 LNHNV and CDR2 YYDKDF (reference sequence). The CDR3 reads CATSSIPNQPQHF. The CDR3 DNA sequence: TGTGCCACCAGCAGTATCCCTAATCAGCCCCAGCATTTT.

The genes are TRBV27 and TRBJ1-1; the D gene is possibly TRBD1 (6 bases). V lost 6 bases and J lost 3, with 14 bases in between. The CDR3 is 14 residues long. Germline V gene data show CDR1 as MNHEY and CDR2 as SMNVEV (reference sequence). CDR3 in DNA: TGTGCCAGCAGCAAAAGGGGGGCCTACACTGAAGCTTTCTTT. Translated, it gives CASSKRGAYTEAFF.